One and the same sample provided the 8 T cell receptor beta chains below, sequenced in a study of blood T cell repertoires in COVID-19. Clones were sequenced by immunoSEQ multiplex PCR, and TCRdb holds only the in-frame ones, with some missing. The table includes some 80,000 clones, approximately 85% detected once. Sequenced: peripheral blood. Receptor source: a woman of 80 years or more with active or convalescent COVID-19.

The CDR3 DNA reads as TGTGCCAGCAGTTTATCGGGACTAGCGGGACGCTCCTACGAGCAGTACTTC. Its translation: CASSLSGLAGRSYEQYF. The chain uses TRBV27 and TRBJ2-7; 13 nucleotides line up with TRBD2. CDR3 size: 17 residues. Trimming at V came to 0 bases and at J to 0 bases, leaving 2 bases not matched to a gene. Germline V gene lookup returns CDR1 MNHEY and CDR2 SMNVEV (reference sequence).

The chain uses TRBV30 and TRBJ2-1; D gene unclear. From germline, CDR1 is GTSNPN and CDR2 SVGIG (reference sequence). The CDR3 is made up of 11 amino acids. The V end lost 3 bases, the J end lost 9 bases, and 9 bases lay between the germline ends. CDR3 protein: CAWRASFEQFF. CDR3 sequence (DNA): TGTGCCTGGAGGGCTAGTTTTGAGCAGTTCTTC.

The J gene is TRBJ2-2, the V gene TRBV9; the match to TRBD2 covers 9 bases. The length of the CDR3 is 17 residues. Trimming cost V 3 bases and J 4 bases; bases outside gene matches: 10. The germline V gene has CDR1 SGDLS and CDR2 YYNGEE. The CDR3 is CASSANPRRGGTGELFF. The CDR3 DNA is TGTGCCAGCAGCGCCAACCCACGGCGGGGGGGCACCGGGGAGCTGTTTTTT.

V and J are TRBV9 and TRBJ2-7; D is uncertain. The CDR3 contains 14 residues. The V gene's germline CDR1 is SGDLS and CDR2 YYNGEE. Trimming pared 4 bases from V and 5 bases from J, leaving 16 bases between. The CDR3 spells CASSYHGGADEQYF. Here the CDR3 DNA reads TGTGCCAGCAGCTACCACGGTGGCGCGGACGAGCAGTACTTC.

The CDR3 here is CATEGRVGQPQHF. The CDR3 bases are TGTGCCACGGAAGGGAGGGTTGGACAGCCCCAGCATTTT. This chain links TRBV10-3 with TRBJ1-5; D remains unclear. CDR1 and CDR2 from the germline V gene are ENHRY and SYGVKD. The CDR3 spans 13 residues. Deletions cut 10 bases from V and 7 bases from J, with 17 bases between.

The J gene is TRBJ2-1, the V gene TRBV7-9, with TRBD1 matching 7 bases. Trimming took 7 bases from V and 2 from J; bases not matched to a gene: 8. This CDR3 comprises 15 residues. In germline, CDR1 is SEHNR, CDR2 FQNEAQ (reference sequence). The CDR3 spells CASTHLQGAYNEQFF. The CDR3 bases are TGTGCCAGCACCCATTTGCAGGGGGCCTACAATGAGCAGTTCTTC. The complete variable domain, with remaining parts taken from reference TRBV7-9 and TRBJ2-1, reads DTGVSQNPRHKITKRGQNVTFRCDPISEHNRLYWYRQTLGQGPEFLTYFQNEAQLEKSRLLSDRFSAERPKGSFSTLEIQRTEQGDSAMYLCASTHLQGAYNEQFFGPGTRLTVL.

The chain links TRBV5-4 to TRBJ1-4; a weak D match, TRBD1 (5 bases). CDR1 is SGHNT, CDR2 YYREEE, per germline (reference sequence). Trimming shortened V by 3 bases and J by 2 bases, and 8 bases separated the two germline ends. The CDR3 spans 14 residues. The CDR3: CASSWGGTNEKLFF. CDR3 bases: TGTGCCAGCAGCTGGGGGGGGACTAATGAAAAACTGTTTTTT.

This clone has just a few counts. J is TRBJ2-7 and V is TRBV7-9; D might be TRBD2 (5 bases). V was clipped by 8 bases and J by 6 bases, with 23 bases between them. The CDR3 is made up of 15 amino acids. Germline values: CDR1 SEHNR, CDR2 FQNEAQ (reference sequence). The CDR3 DNA sequence: TGTGCCAGCGGATTTAGCGAGACGGGGTCTTCCGAGCAGTACTTC. Amino acid sequence: CASGFSETGSSEQYF.